Sequencing of this T cell receptor beta chain was carried out in a study of blood T cell repertoires in COVID-19. Study as a whole: Whether acute or convalescent, the COVID-19 samples came from the United States, Italy and Spain. Sample material is recorded as cDNA or gDNA derived from T cells, B-cell-depleted T cells, or PBMCs.

The germline CDR1 and CDR2 sequences are LNHDA and SQIVND (reference sequence). V lost 5 bases and J lost 4, with 12 bases in between. The length of the CDR3 is 15 residues. In the source study's methods: Amplification of reference gene primers provided the estimated nucleated cell counts. Assay: immunoSEQ multiplex PCR; the TCRdb copy retains only in-frame clones and omits some. The D gene and trimming were derived from the DNA, and the V and J assignments and clone size from that table. Of about 130,000 clones in the sample, nearly 70% were seen once. The source material was peripheral blood. The V gene is TRBV19, the J gene TRBJ2-6; D gene ambiguous. This TCR was sampled from a woman aged 70-85 years with acute or convalescent COVID-19. The CDR3 loop is CASSSGGVGANVLTF. CDR3 nucleotide sequence: TGTGCCAGTAGTTCCGGCGGAGTCGGGGCCAACGTCCTGACTTTC.